This TCR beta chain emerged from a study of read filtering for tumor transcriptome and immune sequencing. This clonotype occurred a few times. Its matching antigen is unknown. The study, taken as a whole, reports: The sorted CD138-negative fraction was a mixed bone marrow immune population, not purified T cells.

This library used about 400 ng RNA and molecular barcoded adaptors spanning alpha/delta and beta/gamma chains. TCRdb ran MiXCR on the reads and lists one entry per CDR3 protein. The sample shows some 2,500 distinct CDR3 sequences, 65% of them seen only once. Sequencing input: a population of CD138-negative cells sorted from bone marrow. The source of this sequence is a donor at least 40 years old with multiple myeloma. This table probably holds off-target reads from a library built for another chain.

The CDR3 DNA sequence: TGTGCCAGCAGTCCAAACGGGGACTACGAGCAGTACTTC. Protein: CASSPNGDYEQYF. This chain uses TRBV27 with TRBJ2-7; TRBD2 might be the D (5 bases). Per germline, CDR1 MNHEY and CDR2 SMNVEV (reference sequence). This CDR3 is 13 amino acids long. V lost 5 bases and J lost 3, with 11 bases in between.